Shown below are 17 T cell receptor beta chains from a single sample sequenced in a study of glioma-infiltrating T cells. TCR alpha and beta CDR3 regions were amplified from RNA using iRepertoire nested multiplex PCR. MiXCR, applied by TCRdb to the multiplex PCR reads, yields one record per CDR3 protein. The sample holds tens of thousands of distinct CDR3 sequences, about 25% seen once. The sequencing sample was made of glioma tissue, nonneoplastic brain tissue, or PBMCs (not recorded which). These receptors all come from a human donor with low-grade glioma or glioblastoma, undergoing nonglioma brain surgery, or in good health (not recorded which).

This clonotype has ten or more counts. The V call is TRBV27, the J call TRBJ2-7, with D possibly TRBD1 on 6 matching bases. CDR3 length equals 15 residues. In germline, CDR1 is MNHEY, CDR2 SMNVEV (reference sequence). V was trimmed by 5 bases and J by 3 bases, leaving 17 bases between them. CDR3 protein: CASSQNRQVDYEQYF. The CDR3 nucleotides read TGTGCCAGCAGTCAAAATCGACAGGTTGACTACGAGCAGTACTTC.

This clonotype was found many times. A junction end diverges from the germline sequence, so it may reflect a read error. The V gene is TRBV4-1, the J gene TRBJ1-1; maybe TRBD1 (5 bases). CDR1 is MGHRA and CDR2 is YSYEKL in the germline V gene. The CDR3 is 15 residues long. The CDR3 here is CASSLSGPSNSEAFF. CDR3 DNA sequence: TGCGCCAGCAGCCTCTCGGGACCTTCCAACAGTGAAGCTTTCTTT.

This clonotype was detected ten times or more. The chain carries TRBV12-3 or TRBV12-4 and TRBJ2-1; weak D call: TRBD2 (6 bases). V shed 2 bases and J shed 6 bases, with 20 bases lying between them. The CDR3 consists of 17 residues. The CDR3 nucleotides are TGTGCCAGCAGTTTACTTACGGGGGTGGGCGTGGTCAATGAGCAGTTCTTC. Translating gives CASSLLTGVGVVNEQFF.

With regard to this clonotype: This may be a read error, as it is one base from a much larger clone. This chain links TRBV27 with TRBJ2-6, with TRBD1 as a possible D gene (5 bases). The germline gives CDR1 MNHEY, CDR2 SMNVEV (reference sequence). The CDR3 consists of 15 residues. The CDR3 DNA follows: TGTGCCAGCAGGAAGGATAGCTCTGGGGCCAACGTCCTGAGTTTC. This encodes CASRKDSSGANVLSF. Based on the CDR3 plus reference TRBV27 and TRBJ2-6, the full variable domain is EAQVTQNPRYLITVTGKKLTVTCSQNMNHEYMSWYRQDPGLGLRQIYYSMNVEVTDKGDVPEGYKVSRKEKRNFPLILESPSPNQTSLYFCASRKDSSGANVLSFGAGSRLTVL.

As to this clonotype: This may be a read error, as it is one base from a much larger clone. The chain has TRBV24-1 and TRBJ2-2, with D perhaps matching TRBD1 or TRBD2 (5 bases each). The CDR3 contains 19 residues. V lost 4 bases to trimming and J lost 4 bases, with 24 bases between them. Germline V gene data show CDR1 as KGHDR and CDR2 as SFDVKD. CDR3 loop: CATSDRMGIRDGITGELFF. CDR3 in DNA: TGTGCCACCAGTGACCGCATGGGAATCCGGGACGGGATCACCGGGGAGCTGTTTTTT.

This clonotype was seen more than once but under ten times. The V call is TRBV10-2, the J call TRBJ2-7, with D possibly being TRBD1 or TRBD2 (6 bases each). The CDR3 has 16 amino acids. In germline, CDR1 is WSHSY, CDR2 SAAADI. V lost 2 bases and J 6 bases, leaving 20 bases between the germline ends. The CDR3 bases are TGCGCCAGCAGTGAGAGGGGGGCCAAGGGAAAATCCGAGCAGTACTTC. Protein product: CASSERGAKGKSEQYF.

Points on this clonotype: This CDR3 is missing its conserved last phenylalanine or tryptophan, likely due to a read error. The chain combines TRBV6-2 or TRBV6-3 with TRBJ1-2, with 9 positions matching TRBD1. CDR3 length: 15 amino acids. Trimming at V came to 7 bases and at J to 4 bases, leaving 10 bases not matched to a gene. CDR1 MNHEY and CDR2 SVGEGT come from the germline V gene. This CDR3 reads CASIPQQGAGYGYTL. For the CDR3, the DNA is TGTGCCAGCATTCCCCAACAGGGGGCTGGCTATGGCTACACCCTC.

Details on this clonotype: A junction boundary mismatches the germline segment, possibly from a read error. The rearrangement joins TRBV2 to TRBJ2-3; D is possibly TRBD2 (5 bases). Germline CDR1 reads SNHLY; CDR2 reads FYNNEI. CDR3 length equals 15 residues. CDR3 region: CSSSYEGTGTATQYF. CDR3 DNA sequence: TGTTCCAGCAGTTACGAGGGAACTGGAACAGCTACGCAGTATTTT. Full variable domain (outside the CDR3, taken from reference TRBV2 and TRBJ2-3): EPEVTQTPSHQVTQMGQEVILRCVPISNHLYFYWYRQILGQKVEFLVSFYNNEISEKSEIFDDQFSVERPDGSNFTLKIRSTKLEDSAMYFCSSSYEGTGTATQYFGPGTRLTVL.

This clonotype showed up just a few times. This sequence joins TRBV15 and TRBJ2-7; 11 bases map to TRBD2. The CDR3 consists of 15 residues. Trimming took 6 bases from V and 5 from J; bases not matched to a gene: 9. Germline V gene lookup returns CDR1 LNHNV and CDR2 YYDKDF (reference sequence). In nucleotides, the CDR3 is TGTGCCACCAGGTATACACTAGCGGGAGCTGACGAGCAGTACTTC. This encodes CATRYTLAGADEQYF.

There are many counts of this clonotype. In DNA form, the CDR3 reads TGCGCCAGCAGCCAAGCGGGGGGGGACTATGGCTACACCTTC. Encoded protein: CASSQAGGDYGYTF. This chain uses TRBV4-1 with TRBJ1-2; a weak D match, TRBD1 (5 bases). With 1 base removed from V and 3 bases from J, the gap between germline ends came to 9 bases. Germline-derived CDR1 and CDR2 are MGHRA and YSYEKL. This CDR3 region has 14 residues.

This clonotype appeared many times. The rearrangement links TRBV14 to TRBJ1-1; D is uncertain. Germline CDR1 and CDR2: SGHDN and FVKESK. The CDR3 contains 13 residues. Trimming shortened V by 0 bases and J by 7 bases, and 9 bases separated the two germline ends. Here the CDR3 DNA reads TGTGCCAGCAGCCAAGATCTTGATAGTGAAGCTTTCTTT. Its protein is CASSQDLDSEAFF.

Of note for this clonotype: One junction end does not reproduce the germline sequence, and a read error may be involved. CDR3 DNA: TGTGCCAGCAGCTTGCCAACGAGCGGGAGCTACGGGCAGTACTTC. It yields the protein CASSLPTSGSYGQYF. V gene TRBV7-8 combines with J gene TRBJ2-7; 8 nucleotides line up with TRBD2. CDR3 length equals 15 residues. Germline values: CDR1 SGHVS, CDR2 FQNEAQ.

Regarding this clonotype: Since a much larger clone is just one base distant, this may be a read error. V is TRBV28 and J is TRBJ2-7; D is undetermined. The CDR3 is 14 amino acids. The V and J ends lost 2 bases and 7 bases respectively, with 15 bases between them. CDR1 MDHEN and CDR2 SYDVKM come from the germline V gene. The CDR3 DNA reads TGTGCCAGCAGTTTAGATAGGACGGTTCGGGAGCAGTACTTC. Protein product: CASSLDRTVREQYF.

This clonotype has ten or more counts. CDR3 DNA sequence: TGCAGCGTTGACAATAGCGGGAGTGTTTCCTATACGCAGTATTTT. It codes for CSVDNSGSVSYTQYF. The chain recombines TRBV29-1 with TRBJ2-3, with 9 bases that match TRBD2. Germline CDR1 SQVTM, CDR2 ANQGSEA. The CDR3 loop spans 15 amino acids. Trimming cost V 3 bases and J 7 bases; bases outside gene matches: 11.

This clonotype showed up many times. V is TRBV5-1 and J is TRBJ1-2, with no clear D. CDR1 is SGHRS, CDR2 YFSETQ, per germline. The V gene lost 4 bases and the J gene lost 3 bases, with 16 bases spanning the gap. The CDR3 covers 15 residues. The CDR3 region has the DNA TGCGCCAGCAGCCCTTCGCCGAGGGAGCACTATGGCTACACCTTC. It specifies CASSPSPREHYGYTF.

This clonotype was seen repeatedly, ten times or more. V is TRBV20-1 and J is TRBJ2-7; possible D gene TRBD1, 5 bases. Germline loops: CDR1 DFQATT, CDR2 SNEGSKA (reference sequence). The CDR3 contains 14 residues. V shed 5 bases and J shed 3 bases, with 17 bases lying between them. CDR3: CSASPTGPNYEQYF. The CDR3 nucleotides are TGCAGTGCTTCCCCCACAGGACCGAACTACGAGCAGTACTTC.

This clonotype appeared many times. The genes are TRBV2 and TRBJ1-2; possibly TRBD1 for D (5 bases). The V end was cut by 3 bases, the J end by 2 bases, with 10 bases between. This CDR3 contains 14 residues. Per germline, CDR1 SNHLY and CDR2 FYNNEI. For the CDR3, the DNA is TGTGCCAGCAGTGATTGGGGACGGAACTATGGCTACACCTTC. The encoded protein is CASSDWGRNYGYTF.